The sequence of this TCR beta chain was determined in a study of CD8+CD57+ T cells in acquired aplastic anemia. The germline gives CDR1 SGHTS, CDR2 YDEGEE. The CDR3 length is 15 residues. Deletions cut 5 bases from V and 6 bases from J, with 21 bases between. Template material for TCR beta VDJ and CDR3 profiling consisted of genomic DNA. TCRdb reprocessed the reads with MiXCR, giving one entry per CDR3 protein. The sample carries 190,000 or so distinct CDR3 sequences, about half recorded once. This clonotype was detected ten times or more. Its target is unknown. General study results and limits: With respect to CD8+ Simpson's diversity, patients and controls did not differ significantly.

Patients included in sequencing had previously demonstrated CD8+CD57+ cell expansion by flow cytometry. Each patient had severe acquired aplastic anemia. Sequenced: sorted CD4+, CD8+, or CD8+CD57+ T cells (not recorded which) from PBMCs. The rearrangement uses TRBV5-8 and TRBJ2-7; TRBD2 might be the D (6 bases). The sequence came from a human donor with aplastic anemia. The CDR3 sequence: CASSFRNAPGGEQYF. As DNA, the CDR3 is TGTGCCAGCAGTTTTCGAAACGCCCCCGGGGGCGAGCAGTACTTC.